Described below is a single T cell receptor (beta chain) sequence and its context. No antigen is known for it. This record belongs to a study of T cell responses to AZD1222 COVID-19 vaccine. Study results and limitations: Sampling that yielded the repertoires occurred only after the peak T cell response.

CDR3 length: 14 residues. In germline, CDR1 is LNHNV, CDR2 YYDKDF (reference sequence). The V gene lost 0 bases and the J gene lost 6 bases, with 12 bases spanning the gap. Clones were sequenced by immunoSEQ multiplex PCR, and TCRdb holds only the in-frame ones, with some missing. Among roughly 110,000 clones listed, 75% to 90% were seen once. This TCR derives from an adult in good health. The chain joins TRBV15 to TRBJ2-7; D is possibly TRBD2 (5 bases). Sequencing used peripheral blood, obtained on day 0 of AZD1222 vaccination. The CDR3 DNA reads TGTGCCACCAGCAGAGAGCGAGGGCTAAGCGAGCAGTACTTC. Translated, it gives CATSRERGLSEQYF.